This T cell receptor beta chain emerged from a study of shared clonotypes between healthy human individuals. For the study at large: CD4 naive and CD4 memory each took three plates per donor, while CD8 naive took two and CD8 memory one. General study findings and limits: Naive subsets usually exceeded memory subsets in estimated richness.

Those who donated, Caucasian adults without exception, all lived in Nashville, Tennessee. Negatively enriched CD4+ T cells were divided by CD45RA into naive and memory. Worth noting for this clone: The antigen is unknown.

The length of the CDR3 is 17 residues. CDR1 and CDR2 from the germline V gene are LNHDA and SQIVND (reference sequence). V dropped 2 bases and J dropped 0 bases, with 16 bases sitting between them. The data were produced by immunoSEQ multiplex PCR, yet TCRdb's version contains in-frame clones alone and is incomplete. This table holds 550,000 to 700,000 clones, roughly 72% found once. The clonotype originates from a woman in her twenties or thirties in good health. The V gene is TRBV19, the J gene TRBJ1-1; D remains ambiguous. Sequenced material: memory CD4+ T cells sorted from blood. Specified subset: CD45RA-negative fraction. This CDR3 is CASSIIFRRGMNTEAFF. The CDR3 DNA reads as TGTGCCAGTAGTATAATCTTTAGGCGGGGAATGAACACTGAAGCTTTCTTT.